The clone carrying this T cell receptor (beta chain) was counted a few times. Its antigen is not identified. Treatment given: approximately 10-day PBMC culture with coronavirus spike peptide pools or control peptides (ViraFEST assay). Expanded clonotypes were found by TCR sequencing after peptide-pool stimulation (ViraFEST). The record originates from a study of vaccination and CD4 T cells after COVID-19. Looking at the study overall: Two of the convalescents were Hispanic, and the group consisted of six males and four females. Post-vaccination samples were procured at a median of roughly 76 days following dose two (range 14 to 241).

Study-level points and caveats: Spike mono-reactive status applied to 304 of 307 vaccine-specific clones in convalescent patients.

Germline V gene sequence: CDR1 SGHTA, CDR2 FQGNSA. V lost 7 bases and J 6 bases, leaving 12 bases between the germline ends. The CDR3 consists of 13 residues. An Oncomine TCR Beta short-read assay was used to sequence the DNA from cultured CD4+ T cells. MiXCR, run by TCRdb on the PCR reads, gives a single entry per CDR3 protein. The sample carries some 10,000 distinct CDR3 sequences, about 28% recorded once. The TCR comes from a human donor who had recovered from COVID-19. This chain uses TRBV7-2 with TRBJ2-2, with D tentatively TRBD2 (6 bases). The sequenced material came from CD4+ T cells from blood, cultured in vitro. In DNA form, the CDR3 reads TGTGCCAGCACCCAGCGGGTTTCCGGGGAGCTGTTTTTT. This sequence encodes CASTQRVSGELFF.